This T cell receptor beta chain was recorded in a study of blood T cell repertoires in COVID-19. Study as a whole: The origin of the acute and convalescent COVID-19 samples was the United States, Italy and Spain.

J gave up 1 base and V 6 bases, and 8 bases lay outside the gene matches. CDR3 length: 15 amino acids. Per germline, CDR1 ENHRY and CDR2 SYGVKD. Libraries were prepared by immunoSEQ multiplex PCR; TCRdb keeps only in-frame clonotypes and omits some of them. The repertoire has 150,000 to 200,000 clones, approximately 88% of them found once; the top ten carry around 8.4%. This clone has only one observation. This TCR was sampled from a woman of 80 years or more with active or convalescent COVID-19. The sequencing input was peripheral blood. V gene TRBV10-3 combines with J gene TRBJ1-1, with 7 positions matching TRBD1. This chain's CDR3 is CAIRTTGAGNTEAFF. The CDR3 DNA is TGTGCCATCAGGACTACAGGGGCAGGGAACACTGAAGCTTTCTTT.